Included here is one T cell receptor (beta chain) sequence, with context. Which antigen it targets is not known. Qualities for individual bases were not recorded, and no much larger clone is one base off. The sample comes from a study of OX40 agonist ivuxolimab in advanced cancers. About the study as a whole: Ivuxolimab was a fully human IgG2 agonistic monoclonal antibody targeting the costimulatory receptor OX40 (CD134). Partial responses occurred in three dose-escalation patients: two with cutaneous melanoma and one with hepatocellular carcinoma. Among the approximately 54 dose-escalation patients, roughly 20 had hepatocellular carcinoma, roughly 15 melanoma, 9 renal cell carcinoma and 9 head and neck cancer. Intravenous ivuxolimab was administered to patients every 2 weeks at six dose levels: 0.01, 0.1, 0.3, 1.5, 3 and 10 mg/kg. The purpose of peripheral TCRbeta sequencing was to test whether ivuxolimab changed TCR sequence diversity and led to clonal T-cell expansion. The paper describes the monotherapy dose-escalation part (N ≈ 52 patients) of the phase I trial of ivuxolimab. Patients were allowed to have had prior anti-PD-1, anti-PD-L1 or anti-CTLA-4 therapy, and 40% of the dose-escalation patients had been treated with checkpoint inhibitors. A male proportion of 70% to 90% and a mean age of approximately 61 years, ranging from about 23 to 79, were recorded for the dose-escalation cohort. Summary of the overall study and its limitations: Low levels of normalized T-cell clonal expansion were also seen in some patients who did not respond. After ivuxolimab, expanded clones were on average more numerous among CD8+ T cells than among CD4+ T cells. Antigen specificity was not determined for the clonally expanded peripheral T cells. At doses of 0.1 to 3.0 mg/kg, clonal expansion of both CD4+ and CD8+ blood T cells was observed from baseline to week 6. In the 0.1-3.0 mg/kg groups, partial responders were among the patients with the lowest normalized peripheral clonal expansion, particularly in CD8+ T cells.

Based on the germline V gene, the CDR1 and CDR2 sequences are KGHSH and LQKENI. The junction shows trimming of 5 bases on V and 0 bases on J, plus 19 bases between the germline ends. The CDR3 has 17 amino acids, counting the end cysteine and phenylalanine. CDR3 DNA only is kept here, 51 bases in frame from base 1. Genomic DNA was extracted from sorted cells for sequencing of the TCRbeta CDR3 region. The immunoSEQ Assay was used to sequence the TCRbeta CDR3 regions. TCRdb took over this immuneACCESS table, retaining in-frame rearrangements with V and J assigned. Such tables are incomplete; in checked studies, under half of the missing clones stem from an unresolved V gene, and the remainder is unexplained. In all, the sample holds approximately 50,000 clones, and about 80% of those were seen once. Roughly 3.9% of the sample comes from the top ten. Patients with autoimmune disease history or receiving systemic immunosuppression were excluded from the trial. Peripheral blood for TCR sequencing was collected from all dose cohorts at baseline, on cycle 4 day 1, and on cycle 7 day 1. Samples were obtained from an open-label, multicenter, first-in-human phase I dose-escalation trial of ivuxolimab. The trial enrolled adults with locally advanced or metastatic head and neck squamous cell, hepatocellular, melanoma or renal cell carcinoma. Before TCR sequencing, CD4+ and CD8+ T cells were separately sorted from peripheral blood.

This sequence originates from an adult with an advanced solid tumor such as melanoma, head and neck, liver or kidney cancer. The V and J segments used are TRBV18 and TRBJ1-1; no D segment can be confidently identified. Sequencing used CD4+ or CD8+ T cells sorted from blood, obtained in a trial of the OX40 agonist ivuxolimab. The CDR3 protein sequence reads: CASSVDNAGWVNTEAFF. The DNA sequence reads TGTGCCAGCTCAGTCGATAACGCTGGGTGGGTGAACACTGAAGCTTTCTTT.